The 24 T cell receptor beta chains below come from one sample, sequenced in a study of T cell therapy product for transplant patients. No antigen has been identified for these receptors. Here the label signifies: around 22 nM rapamycin added during CMV-specific T-cell product expansion (Rapa-TCP). Label meaning: CMVpp65/IE-1-reactive T cells enriched by IFNgamma capture and expanded in vitro. Overlapping CMV pp65 and IE-1 peptide pools, each at roughly 0.5 ug/ml, stimulated the PBMCs for more than 5 hours. After CMV stimulation, cells secreting IFNgamma were enriched by positive selection. The enriched IFNgamma+ cells were cultured roughly 21 days on irradiated autologous feeders with either IL-7/IL-15 or IL-2. TCRdb's copy holds only in-frame clones and misses some; the assay was immunoSEQ multiplex PCR. The sample contains 850 to 1,300 clones, around 50% of which appear only once. Material: a sorted cell population cultured from PBMCs. The source of these receptors is an adult in good health.

This chain links TRBV15 with TRBJ1-4; TRBD1 is a possible D gene (5 bases). The germline V and J ends were trimmed by 0 bases and 6 bases, with 17 bases remaining between them. Germline CDR1 LNHNV, CDR2 YYDKDF (reference sequence). This CDR3 contains 17 residues. As DNA, the CDR3 is TGTGCCACCAGCAGAGATCGTTACGGGGGGTTAGATGAAAAACTGTTTTTT. Translation gives CATSRDRYGGLDEKLFF.

By share, this clone counts as medium-sized (0.01 to 0.1%). The V call is TRBV6-5, the J call TRBJ1-2; possible D gene TRBD1, 5 bases. The length of the CDR3 is 14 residues. Per germline, CDR1 MNHEY and CDR2 SVGAGI. Trimming shortened V by 5 bases and J by 5 bases, and 15 bases separated the two germline ends. The DNA for the CDR3 is TGTGCCAGCAGTAGGGGACGGGGAATGTATGGCTACACCTTC. Translated: CASSRGRGMYGYTF.

About this clone: This specimen includes other DNA sequences encoding the same CDR3. V and J are TRBV7-4 and TRBJ1-3, with D unclear. Germline assignment: CDR1 SGHVT and CDR2 SQSDAQ. The V end lost 1 base, the J end lost 1 base, and 8 bases lay between the germline ends. The CDR3 runs 15 residues. CDR3 amino acids: CASSLEAVSGNTIYF. CDR3 in DNA: TGTGCCAGCAGCTTAGAAGCAGTGTCTGGAAACACCATATATTTT.

This clone has only a few counts. The chain has TRBV6-4 and TRBJ1-5; D is possibly TRBD1 (5 bases). Germline lookup yields CDR1 MRHNA and CDR2 SNTAGT. V was shortened by 6 bases and J by 9 bases, with 15 bases between the two germline ends. This CDR3 comprises 13 residues. In DNA, the CDR3 is TGTGCCAGCAGGCTGAATCGGGGGTGGCCCCAGCATTTT. It encodes CASRLNRGWPQHF.

This clone was counted between two and nine times. The rearrangement uses TRBV6-1 and TRBJ1-3, with a weak D call TRBD1 (6 bases). Trimming took 7 bases from V and 0 from J, leaving 13 bases between them. From germline, CDR1 is MNHNS and CDR2 SASEGT. The CDR3 is made up of 15 amino acids. In nucleotides, the CDR3 is TGTGCCAGCATTGGAGGACAGAGCTCTGGAAACACCATATATTTT. Residues: CASIGGQSSGNTIYF.

Relative to its sample, this clone is medium-sized. V gene TRBV18 combines with J gene TRBJ2-5, with TRBD1 identical over 7 bases. Per the germline V gene, CDR1 is KGHSH and CDR2 is LQKENI. There are 18 residues in the CDR3. V gave up 1 base and J gave up 2 bases; unmatched junction bases: 13. CDR3 coding DNA: TGTGCCAGCTCACCACGGGCCGTCGGTGTCAGGGGGCAAGAGACCCAGTACTTC. Translated, it gives CASSPRAVGVRGQETQYF.

Relative to its sample, this clone is medium-sized (0.01 to 0.1%). CDR3 loop: CASTSLNTGDDEQYF. The CDR3 coding sequence is TGTGCCAGCACCTCCTTAAACACAGGGGACGACGAGCAGTACTTC. The gene calls are TRBV27 and TRBJ2-7; 7 bases line up with TRBD1. CDR3 size: 15 residues. Germline V gives CDR1 MNHEY, CDR2 SMNVEV (reference sequence). Trimming took 7 bases from V and 5 from J; bases not matched to a gene: 14.

This clone was seen a handful of times. J is TRBJ1-6 and V is TRBV7-2, with a tentative D call TRBD1 (6 bases). Germline V CDR1 and CDR2: SGHTA, FQGNSA. Trimming removed 2 bases at V and 7 bases at J, with 12 bases between. This CDR3 is built from 15 residues. This CDR3 reads CASSLQGSLNSPLHF. For the CDR3, the DNA is TGTGCCAGCAGCTTACAGGGGAGTCTAAATTCACCCCTCCACTTT. Together with reference TRBV7-2 and TRBJ1-6, the CDR3 gives the full variable domain: GAGVSQSPSNKVTEKGKDVELRCDPISGHTALYWYRQSLGQGLEFLIYFQGNSAPDKSGLPSDRFSAERTGGSVSTLTIQRTQQEDSAVYLCASSLQGSLNSPLHFGNGTRLTVT.

J is TRBJ2-1 and V is TRBV21-1; the D segment call TRBD2 is taken from the table without a DNA check. TRBV21-1 is a pseudogene. The length of the CDR3 is 17 residues. The CDR3 region is CASRAVLAHHSDNEQFF. CDR3 bases: TGTGCCAGCAGGGCAGTCTTAGCTCACCATTCCGACAATGAGCAGTTCTTC.

The chain links TRBV4-1 to TRBJ1-1, with unresolved D. The CDR3 extends over 14 amino acids. Trimming removed 4 bases at V and 1 base at J, with 10 bases between. CDR1 and CDR2 from the germline V gene are MGHRA and YSYEKL. The CDR3: CASSPADQNTEAFF. The CDR3 nucleotides read TGCGCCAGCAGCCCCGCGGACCAGAACACTGAAGCTTTCTTT.

The chain carries TRBV4-3 and TRBJ1-2, with D unresolved. The V end lost 0 bases, the J end lost 4 bases, and 12 bases lay between the germline ends. The germline CDR1 and CDR2 sequences are LGHNA and YSLEER. The CDR3 is 15 residues long. DNA for the CDR3: TGCGCCAGCAGCCAAGATTCTGGCGGAGGCTATGGCTACACCTTC. It specifies CASSQDSGGGYGYTF.

In this sample, this clone is large. This chain connects TRBV9 to TRBJ2-2; 8 bases map to TRBD1. The V gene's germline CDR1 is SGDLS and CDR2 YYNGEE. There are 15 residues in the CDR3. Trimming took 4 bases from V and 8 from J; bases not matched to a gene: 10. Here the CDR3 reads CASSSTQGAGGELFF. Written as DNA, the CDR3 is TGTGCCAGCAGCTCCACCCAGGGGGCTGGAGGGGAGCTGTTTTTT.

The chain combines TRBV7-9 with TRBJ2-5, with TRBD1 matching over 8 bases. V lost 5 bases to trimming and J lost 4 bases; unmatched junction nucleotides: 9. Germline V gives CDR1 SEHNR, CDR2 FQNEAQ (reference sequence). The CDR3 has 15 residues. CDR3 sequence: CASSGRGRVGETQYF. CDR3 in DNA: TGTGCCAGCAGCGGCAGGGGGCGAGTAGGAGAGACCCAGTACTTC.

CDR3 DNA sequence: TGTGCCAGCAGCCCCGGACCCGACTATGGCTACACCTTC. Its protein is CASSPGPDYGYTF. V and J are TRBV6-5 and TRBJ1-2; no reliable D call. The V gene's germline CDR1 is MNHEY and CDR2 SVGAGI. V dropped 6 bases and J dropped 3 bases, with 11 bases sitting between them. The CDR3 is made up of 13 amino acids.

This clone was found a few times. This sample includes further DNA sequences coding for the same CDR3. This chain joins TRBV18 and TRBJ1-2; TRBD1 might be the D (5 bases). The CDR3 runs 15 residues. The V and J ends lost 0 bases and 2 bases respectively, with 10 bases between them. Germline V gene sequence: CDR1 KGHSH, CDR2 LQKENI. CDR3 amino acids: CASSPPAGTNYGYTF. Here the CDR3 DNA reads TGTGCCAGCTCACCACCCGCCGGGACCAACTATGGCTACACCTTC.

The V gene is TRBV19, the J gene TRBJ1-5; 7 nucleotides match TRBD1. Germline V gene data show CDR1 as LNHDA and CDR2 as SQIVND (reference sequence). The CDR3 has 15 residues. The V and J ends lost 2 bases and 1 base, in that order; junction bases with no gene match: 2. The CDR3 bases are TGTGCCAGTAGTATAAAGGGGGCGAGCAATCAGCCCCAGCATTTT. Translating it yields CASSIKGASNQPQHF.

The V and J genes are TRBV11-3 and TRBJ2-1; 8 positions agree with TRBD1. The junction had 14 bases not matched to a gene; V was cut back by 4 bases and J by 15 bases. Germline V gene sequence: CDR1 SGHNT, CDR2 YENEEA. The CDR3 sequence is 14 residues long. CDR3 region: CASSSTILTGDMFF. The CDR3 DNA follows: TGTGCCAGCAGCTCAACTATCTTGACAGGGGATATGTTCTTC.

There are a few counts of this clone. The chain couples TRBV11-1 to TRBJ2-7; no clear D. This CDR3 has 12 residues. Germline V gene lookup returns CDR1 SGHAT and CDR2 FQDESV (reference sequence). Trimming took 6 bases from V and 3 from J, leaving 9 bases between them. Here the CDR3 reads CASSQQLYEQYF. The CDR3 DNA is TGTGCCAGCAGTCAACAGCTCTACGAGCAGTACTTC.

This chain joins TRBV1 and TRBJ1-1; the table's D call, TRBD1, has no DNA check behind it. TRBV1 is recorded as a pseudogene. The CDR3 has 16 residues. The CDR3 spells CTSSQYGQGLSTEAFF. In DNA, the CDR3 is TGCACCAGCAGCCAATACGGACAGGGTTTGAGCACTGAAGCTTTCTTT.

There are a few counts of this clone. V is TRBV9 and J is TRBJ2-1; D gene unclear. Trimming removed 1 base at V and 5 bases at J, with 13 bases between. The CDR3 totals 15 residues. Germline V gives CDR1 SGDLS, CDR2 YYNGEE. CDR3 region: CASSVRSRVNNEQFF. In nucleotides, the CDR3 is TGTGCCAGCAGCGTAAGGTCTAGAGTGAACAATGAGCAGTTCTTC.

This clone was counted only a few times. This rearrangement joins TRBV5-1 to TRBJ2-1; possibly TRBD2 for D (6 bases). The V gene lost 4 bases and the J gene lost 1 base, with 12 bases spanning the gap. In germline, CDR1 is SGHRS, CDR2 YFSETQ. The CDR3 sequence is 15 residues long. This chain's CDR3 is CASSRGTQSYNEQFF. CDR3 coding DNA: TGCGCCAGCAGCCGGGGGACTCAATCCTACAATGAGCAGTTCTTC. Complete variable domain (other parts from reference TRBV5-1 and TRBJ2-1): KAGVTQTPRYLIKTRGQQVTLSCSPISGHRSVSWYQQTPGQGLQFLFEYFSETQRNKGNFPGRFSGRQFSNSRSEMNVSTLELGDSALYLCASSRGTQSYNEQFFGPGTRLTVL.

The chain joins TRBV4-2 to TRBJ2-3, with 9 bases that match TRBD2. CDR1 and CDR2 from the germline V gene are LGHNA and YNFKEQ. J was trimmed by 2 bases and V by 1 base; bases with no gene match: 10. CDR3 size: 18 residues. The CDR3 region has the DNA TGTGCCAGCAGCCAAGTGGAGCGGGGGGCTACAACCACAGATACGCAGTATTTT. The encoded protein is CASSQVERGATTTDTQYF.

There are a few counts of this clone. V is TRBV2 and J is TRBJ2-3, with a weak D call TRBD2 (7 bases). The V end was cut by 2 bases, the J end by 14 bases, with 14 bases between. This CDR3 is built from 12 residues. The germline V gene encodes CDR1 SNHLY and CDR2 FYNNEI. CDR3: CASSESLGGGYF. DNA for the CDR3: TGTGCCAGCAGTGAATCGCTAGGGGGGGGGTATTTT.

By share of the sample, this clone is large (0.1 to 1%). The rearrangement links TRBV30 to TRBJ1-1; perhaps TRBD1 as D (6 bases). The CDR3 contains 13 residues. The V end lost 4 bases, the J end lost 0 bases, and 9 bases lay between the germline ends. CDR1 and CDR2 from the germline V gene are GTSNPN and SVGIG (reference sequence). The CDR3 DNA follows: TGTGCCTGGACGGGACACATGAACACTGAAGCTTTCTTT. Translating gives CAWTGHMNTEAFF.